Listed here are 10 T cell receptor beta chains from one sample, sequenced in a study of OX40 agonist ivuxolimab in advanced cancers. The protocol was immunoSEQ multiplex PCR, while the TCRdb copy is restricted to in-frame clones and leaves out a portion. Here the sample spans about 70,000 clones, almost 85% being singletons. This sample comprised CD4+ or CD8+ T cells sorted from blood, obtained in a trial of the OX40 agonist ivuxolimab. The origin of the receptors is an adult with an advanced solid tumor such as melanoma, head and neck, liver or kidney cancer.

This clone has only one observation. The chain uses TRBV18 and TRBJ1-4; no firm D call. This CDR3 spans 15 amino acids. V lost 2 bases and J lost 3, with 10 bases in between. Germline loops: CDR1 KGHSH, CDR2 LQKENI. In nucleotides, the CDR3 is TGTGCCAGCTCACCATTGAACGGCCCTAATGAAAAACTGTTTTTT. This codes for CASSPLNGPNEKLFF.

The CDR3 sequence: CATSSGLFYNEQFF. CDR3 DNA: TGTGCCACCAGCAGTGGACTATTCTACAATGAGCAGTTCTTC. V and J are TRBV15 and TRBJ2-1, with a tentative D call TRBD2 (6 bases). The CDR3 has 14 amino acids. Germline CDR1 reads LNHNV; CDR2 reads YYDKDF (reference sequence). The V and J ends lost 3 bases and 3 bases respectively, with 9 bases between them.

This clone was seen more than once but under ten times. The chain uses TRBV5-6 and TRBJ2-3; 10 positions match TRBD2. Germline V gene lookup returns CDR1 SGHDT and CDR2 YYEEEE. The CDR3 runs 14 residues. The J segment lost 0 bases and the V segment lost 7 bases, leaving 2 bases of the junction unmatched. This CDR3 is CASGTSASTDTQYF. CDR3 coding DNA: TGTGCCAGCGGGACTAGCGCAAGCACAGATACGCAGTATTTT.

The chain uses TRBV28 and TRBJ1-2; D call uncertain. Trimming removed 4 bases at V and 0 bases at J, with 6 bases between. Germline loops: CDR1 MDHEN, CDR2 SYDVKM. CDR3 length: 13 residues. CDR3 region: CASSSTTNYGYTF. CDR3 nucleotides: TGTGCCAGCAGTTCCACAACTAACTATGGCTACACCTTC.

Many counts were recorded for this clone. The chain combines TRBV5-4 with TRBJ2-7, with D possibly being TRBD1 (6 bases). CDR3 length: 13 amino acids. Germline V gives CDR1 SGHNT, CDR2 YYREEE (reference sequence). Trimming stripped 4 bases from V and 4 bases from J, with 12 bases between. The CDR3 region has the DNA TGTGCCAGCAGCCCCGGGACAAGATACGAGCAGTACTTC. Translation: CASSPGTRYEQYF.

The V gene is TRBV6-5, the J gene TRBJ1-2; D uncertain. CDR1 MNHEY and CDR2 SVGAGI come from the germline V gene. The CDR3 length is 15 residues. V dropped 0 bases and J dropped 3 bases, with 11 bases sitting between them. DNA for the CDR3: TGTGCCAGCAGTTACTCGGGGAGAGACGACTATGGCTACACCTTC. This sequence encodes CASSYSGRDDYGYTF.

This chain joins TRBV25-1 and TRBJ2-3; 9 bases agree with TRBD1. This CDR3 region has 14 residues. Germline loops: CDR1 MGHDK, CDR2 SYGVNS. Trimming at V came to 8 bases and at J to 6 bases, leaving 9 bases not matched to a gene. The CDR3 is CASRRGQGMDTQYF. CDR3 bases: TGTGCCAGCCGAAGGGGACAGGGAATGGATACGCAGTATTTT.

The chain carries TRBV28 and TRBJ1-5, with unresolved D. The CDR3 length is 15 residues. Between the trimmed V and J ends, which lost 4 bases and 4 bases, there was a span of 14 bases. The germline gives CDR1 MDHEN, CDR2 SYDVKM. The CDR3 coding sequence is TGTGCCAGCAGTTCCGAGGGATCGGCAAATCAGCCCCAGCATTTT. This translates into CASSSEGSANQPQHF.

The V call is TRBV10-2, the J call TRBJ2-7; 13 bases match TRBD2. V dropped 2 bases and J dropped 3; count of bases not matched to a gene: 10. This CDR3 has 18 residues. Germline-derived CDR1 and CDR2 are WSHSY and SAAADI. In DNA, the CDR3 is TGCGCCAGCAGTGAGAGTACTAGCGGGAGGGCCGTTAGCTACGAGCAGTACTTC. Protein product: CASSESTSGRAVSYEQYF.

The rearrangement joins TRBV28 to TRBJ2-6; no clear D gene. The length of the CDR3 is 13 residues. In germline, CDR1 is MDHEN, CDR2 SYDVKM. With 5 bases removed from V and 1 base from J, the gap between germline ends came to 3 bases. The CDR3 region has the DNA TGTGCCAGCAGTGATTCTGGGGCCAACGTCCTGACTTTC. Amino acids: CASSDSGANVLTF. The full variable domain, its missing parts supplied by reference TRBV28 and TRBJ2-6, is DVKVTQSSRYLVKRTGEKVFLECVQDMDHENMFWYRQDPGLGLRLIYFSYDVKMKEKGDIPEGYSVSREKKERFSLILESASTNQTSMYLCASSDSGANVLTFGAGSRLTVL.